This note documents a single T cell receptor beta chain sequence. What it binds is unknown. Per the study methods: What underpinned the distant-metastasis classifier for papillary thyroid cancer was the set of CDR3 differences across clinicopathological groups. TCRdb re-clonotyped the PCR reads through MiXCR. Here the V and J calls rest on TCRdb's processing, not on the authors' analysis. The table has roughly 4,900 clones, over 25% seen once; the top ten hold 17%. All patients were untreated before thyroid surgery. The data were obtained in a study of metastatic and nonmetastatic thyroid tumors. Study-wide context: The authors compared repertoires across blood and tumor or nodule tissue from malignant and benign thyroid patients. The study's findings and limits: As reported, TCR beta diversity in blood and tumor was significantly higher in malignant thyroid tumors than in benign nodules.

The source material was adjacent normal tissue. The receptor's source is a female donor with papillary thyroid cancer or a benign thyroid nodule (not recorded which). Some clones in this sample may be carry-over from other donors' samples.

CDR3 residues: CASSLGGRGETQYF. In DNA form, the CDR3 reads TGTGCCAGCAGCTTAGGCGGGAGGGGAGAGACCCAGTACTTC. The rearrangement joins TRBV7-2 to TRBJ2-5; TRBD2 matches 9 bases. Germline CDR1 SGHTA, CDR2 FQGNSA. The CDR3 is 14 amino acids. The trim removed 1 base at V and 4 bases at J, leaving 1 base unmatched. Complete variable domain (other parts from reference TRBV7-2 and TRBJ2-5): GAGVSQSPSNKVTEKGKDVELRCDPISGHTALYWYRQSLGQGLEFLIYFQGNSAPDKSGLPSDRFSAERTGGSVSTLTIQRTQQEDSAVYLCASSLGGRGETQYFGPGTRLLVL.